This entry lists 16 T cell receptor beta chains sequenced from one sample in a study of blood T cells in healthy people across ages. The authors ran a second PCR of about 6 to 11 cycles using a sample-barcoded 5' primer and a J-beta primer mix. TCRdb reprocessed the 5' RACE reads via MiXCR and lists one record per CDR3 protein. The table has 650,000 to 800,000 distinct CDR3 sequences, around two fifths seen once; the top ten hold approximately 20%. Sequencing used blood. All receptors derive from a man between 60 and 75 years old in good health.

This clonotype was seen a handful of times. This chain joins TRBV6-2 or TRBV6-3 and TRBJ2-1; no clear D. Germline V gene lookup returns CDR1 MNHEY and CDR2 SVGEGT. The CDR3 totals 15 residues. Deletions cut 2 bases from V and 6 bases from J, with 14 bases between. In DNA form, the CDR3 reads TGTGCCAGCAGTTACGGATCAGCCAAGGGCAATGAGCAGTTCTTC. Its translation is CASSYGSAKGNEQFF.

The chain carries TRBV5-6 and TRBJ2-1; D ambiguous. The CDR3 is made up of 14 amino acids. Looked up from germline, CDR1 is SGHDT and CDR2 is YYEEEE. V was trimmed by 0 bases and J by 9 bases, leaving 13 bases between them. DNA for the CDR3: TGTGCCAGCAGCTTGGAATCACGGGCAGCTGAGCAGTTCTTC. This sequence encodes CASSLESRAAEQFF.

This sequence joins TRBV6-5 and TRBJ1-1; 8 positions agree with TRBD1. CDR1 is MNHEY, CDR2 SVGAGI, per germline. Germline trimming cut 7 bases from V and 5 bases from J; bases unmatched to any gene: 12. CDR3 length: 15 amino acids. CDR3 protein: CASNQGARVGTEAFF. The DNA of the CDR3 is TGTGCCAGCAACCAGGGGGCGCGGGTCGGGACTGAAGCTTTCTTT.

This clonotype came up once. This chain links TRBV6-5 with TRBJ2-3; D is ambiguous. Germline CDR1 and CDR2: MNHEY and SVGAGI. The CDR3 contains 15 residues. V was trimmed by 0 bases and J by 1 base, leaving 8 bases between them. CDR3 protein: CASSYSIVGTDTQYF. The CDR3 DNA reads TGTGCCAGCAGTTACTCGATAGTCGGCACAGATACGCAGTATTTT.

About this clonotype: This clone may be a read error of a much larger clone one base away. This sequence joins TRBV29-1 and TRBJ2-1, with unresolved D. Near its end, the DNA agrees better with TRBJ2-7, so the J call may be wrong. CDR3 length equals 13 residues. CDR1 SQVTM and CDR2 ANQGSEA come from the germline V gene. CDR3 DNA: TGCAGCGTTGCGGTCAGCTCCTACAATGAGCAGTACTTC. Encoded protein: CSVAVSSYNEQYF.

The chain employs TRBV20-1 and TRBJ1-5, with a possible D match to TRBD1 (5 bases). Germline V gene data show CDR1 as DFQATT and CDR2 as SNEGSKA (reference sequence). Trimming shortened V by 2 bases and J by 3 bases, and 11 bases separated the two germline ends. The CDR3 is 14 residues long. The CDR3 nucleotides read TGCAGTGCTAGATTGGGGGGGATCAATCAGCCCCAGCATTTT. Residues: CSARLGGINQPQHF.

V gene TRBV5-1 combines with J gene TRBJ2-3, with D possibly being TRBD2 (5 bases). Germline V gene lookup returns CDR1 SGHRS and CDR2 YFSETQ. This CDR3 is built from 13 residues. V lost 1 base and J 6 bases, leaving 9 bases between the germline ends. CDR3 in DNA: TGCGCCAGCAGCTTGTTGGTAGCGGATACGCAGTATTTT. This codes for CASSLLVADTQYF.

Here the CDR3 DNA reads TGCGCCAGCAGCCAAGGACTACTAGCGGGGGCCTCTACCTACGAGCAGTACTTC. Its translation is CASSQGLLAGASTYEQYF. The genes are TRBV4-1 and TRBJ2-7; 11 bases fit TRBD2. J lost 2 bases, V lost 1 base, and 10 bases had no gene match. The CDR3 extends over 18 amino acids. Germline assignment: CDR1 MGHRA and CDR2 YSYEKL.

V usage is TRBV5-5 and J usage is TRBJ1-1, with D unclear. V lost 4 bases and J 3 bases, leaving 16 bases between the germline ends. This CDR3 has 15 residues. Germline V gene sequence: CDR1 SGHKS, CDR2 YYEKEE (reference sequence). CDR3 coding DNA: TGTGCCAGCAGCCTGGCGGGTCTGACGTACACTGAAGCTTTCTTT. This translates into CASSLAGLTYTEAFF.

The chain combines TRBV11-3 with TRBJ2-1, with TRBD1 matching 8 bases. Looked up from germline, CDR1 is SGHNT and CDR2 is YENEEA. The CDR3 spans 17 residues. V shed 0 bases and J 0 bases; nucleotides not matched to a gene: 4. The CDR3 coding sequence is TGTGCCAGCAGCTTAGACAGGGGGCTCTCCTCCTACAATGAGCAGTTCTTC. Translated, it gives CASSLDRGLSSYNEQFF.

In its sample, this clonotype was seen a few times. The CDR3: CSARTGGGSAQYF. Written as DNA, the CDR3 is TGCAGTGCTAGGACCGGGGGGGGATCGGCCCAGTACTTC. This chain links TRBV20-1 with TRBJ2-5; TRBD2 matches 8 bases. Germline assignment: CDR1 DFQATT and CDR2 SNEGSKA (reference sequence). V shed 3 bases, J shed 9 bases, and the junction held 9 bases outside the gene matches. The CDR3 is 13 residues long.

The V call is TRBV20-1, the J call TRBJ2-3; D is ambiguous. The CDR3 totals 16 residues. V gave up 5 bases and J gave up 2 bases, with 20 bases separating them. CDR1 and CDR2 (germline): DFQATT, SNEGSKA (reference sequence). In DNA, the CDR3 is TGCAGTGCTCAAACGTTGGATCGGGTCCTCACAGATACGCAGTATTTT. It encodes CSAQTLDRVLTDTQYF.

The V and J genes are TRBV28 and TRBJ2-3; a possible D gene is TRBD1 (7 bases). The length of the CDR3 is 15 residues. CDR1 and CDR2 (germline): MDHEN, SYDVKM. V was cut by 2 bases and J by 2 bases, with 11 bases left in between. The CDR3 bases are TGTGCCAGCAGTTTAGGGGGGACAGCCACAGATACGCAGTATTTT. Protein: CASSLGGTATDTQYF. The whole variable domain, remainder taken from reference TRBV28 and TRBJ2-3, is DVKVTQSSRYLVKRTGEKVFLECVQDMDHENMFWYRQDPGLGLRLIYFSYDVKMKEKGDIPEGYSVSREKKERFSLILESASTNQTSMYLCASSLGGTATDTQYFGPGTRLTVL.

This clonotype was recorded a few times. This chain joins TRBV2 and TRBJ2-5; TRBD2 might be the D (5 bases). Germline assignment: CDR1 SNHLY and CDR2 FYNNEI. V lost 10 bases, J lost 5 bases, and 14 bases lay in between. CDR3 length: 12 amino acids. CDR3 nucleotide sequence: TGTGCCACCGACTACTCCAGCGAGACCCAGTACTTC. The encoded protein is CATDYSSETQYF.

This clonotype was seen a few times. The CDR3: CSVNRGDTGELFF. The CDR3 DNA sequence: TGCAGCGTCAACAGGGGAGACACCGGGGAGCTGTTTTTT. V gene TRBV29-1 combines with J gene TRBJ2-2; 7 bases are a match to TRBD1. The ends lost 6 bases at V and 3 bases at J; junction bases unmatched: 4. Germline-derived CDR1 and CDR2 are SQVTM and ANQGSEA. This CDR3 comprises 13 residues.

The rearrangement links TRBV3-1 to TRBJ1-2; 9 bases are shared with TRBD1. Unmatched junction bases numbered 9, after V lost 4 bases and J lost 6 bases. Germline CDR1 and CDR2: LGHDT and YNNKEL (reference sequence). The CDR3 covers 15 residues. The CDR3 is CASSPTGGALHGYTF. In nucleotides, the CDR3 is TGTGCCAGCAGCCCAACAGGGGGCGCGCTGCATGGCTACACCTTC.